This TCR beta chain was documented in a study of multiple sclerosis patients with progressive multifocal leukoencephalopathy. Specified time point: before natalizumab initiation. From germline, CDR1 is SGHTA and CDR2 FQGNSA. V was shortened by 5 bases and J by 2 bases, with 13 bases between the two germline ends. This CDR3 contains 16 residues. Sequencing used immunoSEQ multiplex PCR; TCRdb keeps in-frame clones, though not all of them. The sample lists around 32,000 clones; around 92% were seen once. Specimen: PBMCs. The TCR was taken from a man in his thirties or forties with multiple sclerosis. The J gene is TRBJ1-6, the V gene TRBV7-2; unclear D gene. For the CDR3, the DNA is TGTGCCAGCAGCCCCTGGGCAGATGCCTATAATTCACCCCTCCACTTT. Protein: CASSPWADAYNSPLHF.